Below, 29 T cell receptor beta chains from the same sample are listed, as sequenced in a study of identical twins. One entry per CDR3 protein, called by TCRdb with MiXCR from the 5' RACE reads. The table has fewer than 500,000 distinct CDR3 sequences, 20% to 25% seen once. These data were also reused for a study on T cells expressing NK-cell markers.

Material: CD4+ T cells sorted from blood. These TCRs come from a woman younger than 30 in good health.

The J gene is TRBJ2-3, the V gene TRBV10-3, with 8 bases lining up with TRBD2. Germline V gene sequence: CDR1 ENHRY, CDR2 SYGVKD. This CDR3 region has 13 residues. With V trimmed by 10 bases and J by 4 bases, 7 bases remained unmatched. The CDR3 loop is CATGGAGADTQYF. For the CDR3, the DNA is TGTGCCACGGGGGGGGCGGGAGCAGATACGCAGTATTTT.

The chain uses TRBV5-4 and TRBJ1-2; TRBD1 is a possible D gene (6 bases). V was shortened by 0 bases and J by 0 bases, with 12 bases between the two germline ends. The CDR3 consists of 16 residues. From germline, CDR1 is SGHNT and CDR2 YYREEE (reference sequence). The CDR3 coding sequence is TGTGCCAGCAGCTTGGAGGCAGGGGCCACTAACTATGGCTACACCTTC. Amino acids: CASSLEAGATNYGYTF.

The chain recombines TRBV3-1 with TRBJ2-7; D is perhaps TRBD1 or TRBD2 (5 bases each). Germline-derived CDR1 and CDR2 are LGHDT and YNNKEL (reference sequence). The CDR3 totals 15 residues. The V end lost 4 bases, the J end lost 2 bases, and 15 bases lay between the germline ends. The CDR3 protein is CASSRRWGTPYEQYF. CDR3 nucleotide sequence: TGTGCCAGCAGCCGGAGGTGGGGGACCCCCTACGAGCAGTACTTC.

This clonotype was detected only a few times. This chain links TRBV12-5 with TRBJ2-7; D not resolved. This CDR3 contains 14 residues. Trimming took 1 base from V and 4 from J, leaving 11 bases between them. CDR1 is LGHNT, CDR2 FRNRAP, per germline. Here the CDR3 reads CASGLALGSYEQYF. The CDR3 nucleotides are TGTGCTAGTGGTTTGGCCTTGGGTAGTTACGAGCAGTACTTC.

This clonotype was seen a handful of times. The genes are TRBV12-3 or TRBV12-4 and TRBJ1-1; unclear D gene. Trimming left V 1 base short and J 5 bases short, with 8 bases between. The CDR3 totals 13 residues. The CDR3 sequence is CASSLVVLTEAFF. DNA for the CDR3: TGTGCCAGCAGTTTAGTGGTATTAACTGAAGCTTTCTTT.

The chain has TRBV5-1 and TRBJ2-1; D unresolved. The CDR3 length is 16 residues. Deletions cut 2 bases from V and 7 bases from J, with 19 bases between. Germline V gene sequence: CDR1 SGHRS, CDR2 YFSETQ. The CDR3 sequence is CASSFTTGSGFNEQFF. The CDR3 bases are TGCGCCAGCAGCTTTACTACGGGTTCGGGTTTTAATGAGCAGTTCTTC. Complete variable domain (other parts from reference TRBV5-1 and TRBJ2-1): KAGVTQTPRYLIKTRGQQVTLSCSPISGHRSVSWYQQTPGQGLQFLFEYFSETQRNKGNFPGRFSGRQFSNSRSEMNVSTLELGDSALYLCASSFTTGSGFNEQFFGPGTRLTVL.

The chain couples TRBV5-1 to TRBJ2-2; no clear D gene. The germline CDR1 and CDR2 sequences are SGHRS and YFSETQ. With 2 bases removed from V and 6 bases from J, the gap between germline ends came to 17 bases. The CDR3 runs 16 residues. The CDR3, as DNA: TGCGCCAGCAGCTTAGGGCCCCAGGATACGGCCGGGGAGCTGTTTTTT. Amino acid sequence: CASSLGPQDTAGELFF.

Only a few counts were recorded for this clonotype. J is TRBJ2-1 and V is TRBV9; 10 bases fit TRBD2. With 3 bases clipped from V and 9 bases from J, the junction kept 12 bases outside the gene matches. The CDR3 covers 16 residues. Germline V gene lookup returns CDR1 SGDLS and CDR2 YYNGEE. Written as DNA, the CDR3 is TGTGCCAGCAGCGCTTGGAAAGCGGGGGGGGCGACTGAGCAGTTCTTC. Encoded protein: CASSAWKAGGATEQFF.

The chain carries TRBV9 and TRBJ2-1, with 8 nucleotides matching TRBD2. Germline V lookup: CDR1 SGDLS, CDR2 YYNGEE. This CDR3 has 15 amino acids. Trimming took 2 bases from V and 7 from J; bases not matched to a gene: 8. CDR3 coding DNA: TGTGCCAGCAGCGTTTCTACCGGGAGGGGGAATGAGCAGTTCTTC. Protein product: CASSVSTGRGNEQFF.

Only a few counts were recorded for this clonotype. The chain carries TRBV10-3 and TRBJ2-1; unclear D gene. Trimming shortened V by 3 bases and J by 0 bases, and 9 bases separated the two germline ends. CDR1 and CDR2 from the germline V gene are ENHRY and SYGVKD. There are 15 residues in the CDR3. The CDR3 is CAISEFIISYNEQFF. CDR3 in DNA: TGTGCCATCAGTGAATTCATAATCTCCTACAATGAGCAGTTCTTC.

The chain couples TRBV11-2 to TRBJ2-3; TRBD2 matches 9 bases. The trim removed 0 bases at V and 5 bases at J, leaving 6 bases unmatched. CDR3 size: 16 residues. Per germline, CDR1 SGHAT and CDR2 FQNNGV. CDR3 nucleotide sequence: TGTGCCAGCAGCTTAGATTTTAGCGGGAGTATAGATACGCAGTATTTT. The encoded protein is CASSLDFSGSIDTQYF.

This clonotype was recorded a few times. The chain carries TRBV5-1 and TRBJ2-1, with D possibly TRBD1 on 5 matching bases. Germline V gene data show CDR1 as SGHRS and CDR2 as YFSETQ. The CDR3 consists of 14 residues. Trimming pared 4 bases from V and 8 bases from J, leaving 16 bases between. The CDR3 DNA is TGCGCCAGCAGCCCCAGGGCCAGCCTGGATGAGCAGTTCTTC. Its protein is CASSPRASLDEQFF.

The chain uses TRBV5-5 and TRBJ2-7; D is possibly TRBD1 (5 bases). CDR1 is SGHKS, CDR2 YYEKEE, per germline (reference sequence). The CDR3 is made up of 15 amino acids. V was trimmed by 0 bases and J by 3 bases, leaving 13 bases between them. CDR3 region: CASSLVQAPIYEQYF. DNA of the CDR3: TGTGCCAGCAGCTTGGTACAGGCACCCATCTACGAGCAGTACTTC. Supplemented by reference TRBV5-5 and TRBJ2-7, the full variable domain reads DAGVTQSPTHLIKTRGQQVTLRCSPISGHKSVSWYQQVLGQGPQFIFQYYEKEERGRGNFPDRFSARQFPNYSSELNVNALLLGDSALYLCASSLVQAPIYEQYFGPGTRLTVT.

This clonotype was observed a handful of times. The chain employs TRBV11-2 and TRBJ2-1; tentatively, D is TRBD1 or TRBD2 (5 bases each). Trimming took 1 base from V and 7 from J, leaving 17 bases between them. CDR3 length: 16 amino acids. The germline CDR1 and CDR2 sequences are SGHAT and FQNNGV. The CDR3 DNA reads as TGTGCCAGCAGCTTAGTGGGACCGCAGGTTAGGAATGAGCAGTTCTTC. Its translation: CASSLVGPQVRNEQFF.

CDR3 sequence reads: CSARRFYEQYF. Written as DNA, the CDR3 is TGCAGTGCTAGGCGGTTCTACGAGCAGTACTTC. V usage is TRBV20-1 and J usage is TRBJ2-7; D is unclear. V shed 3 bases and J shed 3 bases, with 6 bases lying between them. Germline lookup yields CDR1 DFQATT and CDR2 SNEGSKA (reference sequence). This CDR3 contains 11 residues.

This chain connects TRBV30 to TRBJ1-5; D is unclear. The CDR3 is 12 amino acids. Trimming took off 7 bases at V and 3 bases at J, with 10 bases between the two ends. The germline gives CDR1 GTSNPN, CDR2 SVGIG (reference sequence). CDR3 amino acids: CAFAAANQPQHF. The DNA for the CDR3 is TGTGCCTTCGCGGCGGCCAATCAGCCCCAGCATTTT. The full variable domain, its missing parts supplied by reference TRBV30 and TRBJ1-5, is SQTIHQWPATLVQPVGSPLSLECTVEGTSNPNLYWYRQAAGRGLQLLFYSVGIGQISSEVPQNLSASRPQDRQFILSSKKLLLSDSGFYLCAFAAANQPQHFGDGTRLSIL.

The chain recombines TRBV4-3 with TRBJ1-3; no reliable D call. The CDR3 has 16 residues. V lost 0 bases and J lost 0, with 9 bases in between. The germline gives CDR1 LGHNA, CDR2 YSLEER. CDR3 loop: CASSQDVQVSGNTIYF. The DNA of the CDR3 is TGCGCCAGCAGCCAAGATGTCCAGGTCTCTGGAAACACCATATATTTT.

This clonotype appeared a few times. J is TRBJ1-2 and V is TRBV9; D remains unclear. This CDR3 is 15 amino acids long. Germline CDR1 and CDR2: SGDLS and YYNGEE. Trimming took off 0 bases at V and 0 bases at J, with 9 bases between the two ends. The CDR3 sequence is CASSVEAAPNYGYTF. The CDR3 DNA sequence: TGTGCCAGCAGCGTAGAGGCCGCGCCTAACTATGGCTACACCTTC.

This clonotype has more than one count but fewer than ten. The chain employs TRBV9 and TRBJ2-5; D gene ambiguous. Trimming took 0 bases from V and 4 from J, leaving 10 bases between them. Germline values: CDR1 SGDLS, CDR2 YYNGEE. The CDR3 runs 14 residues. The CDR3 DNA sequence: TGTGCCAGCAGCGTAGATCACAGAGGAGAGACCCAGTACTTC. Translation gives CASSVDHRGETQYF.

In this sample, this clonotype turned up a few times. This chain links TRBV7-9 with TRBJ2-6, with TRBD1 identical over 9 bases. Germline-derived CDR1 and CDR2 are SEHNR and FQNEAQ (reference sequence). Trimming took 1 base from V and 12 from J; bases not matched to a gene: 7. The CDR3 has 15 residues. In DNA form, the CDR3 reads TGTGCCAGCAGCTTAGTTGGGACAGGGAATCCCGTCCTGACTTTC. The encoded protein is CASSLVGTGNPVLTF. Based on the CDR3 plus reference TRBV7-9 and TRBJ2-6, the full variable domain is DTGVSQNPRHKITKRGQNVTFRCDPISEHNRLYWYRQTLGQGPEFLTYFQNEAQLEKSRLLSDRFSAERPKGSFSTLEIQRTEQGDSAMYLCASSLVGTGNPVLTFGAGSRLTVL.

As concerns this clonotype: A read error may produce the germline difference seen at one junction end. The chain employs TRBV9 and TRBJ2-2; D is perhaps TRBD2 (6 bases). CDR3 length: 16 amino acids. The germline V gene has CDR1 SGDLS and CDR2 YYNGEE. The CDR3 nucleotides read TGTGCCAGCAGCGTAGACGGCGGGGCGACCACCCGGGAGCTGTTTTTT. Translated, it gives CASSVDGGATTRELFF.

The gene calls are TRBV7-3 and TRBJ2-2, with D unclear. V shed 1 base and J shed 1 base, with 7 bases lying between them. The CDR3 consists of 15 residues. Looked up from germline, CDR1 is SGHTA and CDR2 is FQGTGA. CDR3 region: CASSLNAGNTGELFF. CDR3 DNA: TGTGCCAGCAGCTTAAATGCTGGGAACACCGGGGAGCTGTTTTTT.

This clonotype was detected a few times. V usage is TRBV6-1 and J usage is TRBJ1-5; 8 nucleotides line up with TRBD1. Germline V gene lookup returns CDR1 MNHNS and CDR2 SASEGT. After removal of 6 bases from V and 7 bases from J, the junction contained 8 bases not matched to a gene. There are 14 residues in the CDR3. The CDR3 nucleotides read TGTGCCAGCAGCTCCGGGACAGGAAGGCAGCCCCAGCATTTT. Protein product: CASSSGTGRQPQHF.

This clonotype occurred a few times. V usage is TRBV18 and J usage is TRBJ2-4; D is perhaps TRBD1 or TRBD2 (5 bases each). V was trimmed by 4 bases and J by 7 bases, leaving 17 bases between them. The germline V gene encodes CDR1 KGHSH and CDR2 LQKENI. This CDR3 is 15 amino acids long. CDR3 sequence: CASSLRDLGQNIQYF. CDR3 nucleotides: TGTGCCAGCTCACTCCGGGACCTAGGGCAGAACATTCAGTACTTC. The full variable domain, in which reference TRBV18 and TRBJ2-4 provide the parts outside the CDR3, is NAGVMQNPRHLVRRRGQEARLRCSPMKGHSHVYWYRQLPEEGLKFMVYLQKENIIDESGMPKERFSAEFPKEGPSILRIQQVVRGDSAAYFCASSLRDLGQNIQYFGAGTRLSVL.

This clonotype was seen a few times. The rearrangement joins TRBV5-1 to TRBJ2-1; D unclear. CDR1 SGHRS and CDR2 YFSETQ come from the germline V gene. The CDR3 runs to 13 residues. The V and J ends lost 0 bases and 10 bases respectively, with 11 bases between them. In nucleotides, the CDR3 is TGCGCCAGCAGCTTGGAGGTCTTGGGAGAGCAGTTCTTC. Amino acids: CASSLEVLGEQFF.

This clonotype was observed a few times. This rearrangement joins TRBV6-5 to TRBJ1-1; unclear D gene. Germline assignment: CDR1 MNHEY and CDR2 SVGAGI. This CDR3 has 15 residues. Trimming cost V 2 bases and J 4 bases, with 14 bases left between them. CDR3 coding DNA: TGTGCCAGCAGTTACCGGGATCTGGGAGTCACTGAAGCTTTCTTT. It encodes CASSYRDLGVTEAFF.

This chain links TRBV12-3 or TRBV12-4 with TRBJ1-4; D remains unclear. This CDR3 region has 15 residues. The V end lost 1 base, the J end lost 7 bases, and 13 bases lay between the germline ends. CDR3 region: CASSLGAAKGEKLFF. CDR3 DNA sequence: TGTGCCAGCAGTTTAGGGGCAGCGAAGGGTGAAAAACTGTTTTTT.

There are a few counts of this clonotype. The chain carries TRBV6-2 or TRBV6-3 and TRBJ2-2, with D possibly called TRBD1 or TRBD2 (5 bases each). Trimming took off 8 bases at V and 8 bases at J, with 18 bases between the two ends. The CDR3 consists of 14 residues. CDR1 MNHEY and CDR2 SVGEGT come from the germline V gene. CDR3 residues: CASSRDERMGELFF. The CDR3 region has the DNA TGTGCCAGCTCCCGGGACGAAAGAATGGGGGAGCTGTTTTTT.

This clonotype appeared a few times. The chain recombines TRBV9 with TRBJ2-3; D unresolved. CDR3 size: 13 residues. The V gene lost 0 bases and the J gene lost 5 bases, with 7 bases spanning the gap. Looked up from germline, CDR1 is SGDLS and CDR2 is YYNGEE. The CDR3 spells CASSVALGDTQYF. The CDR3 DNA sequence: TGTGCCAGCAGCGTAGCCCTGGGAGATACGCAGTATTTT.